The T cell receptor beta chain described here comes from a study of cytomegalovirus exposure and HLA in healthy donors. About the research overall: A subsequent analysis reported that the 120 or so validation repertoires were produced on the same platform that had also been used for the 666 first-cohort repertoires.

Only in-frame clones appear in the TCRdb table, and some are missing; sequencing was by immunoSEQ multiplex PCR. Of approximately 82,000 clones listed, 85% to 95% are singletons. Germline V CDR1 and CDR2: MDHEN, SYDVKM. The CDR3 consists of 15 residues. The J segment lost 0 bases and the V segment lost 5 bases, leaving 4 bases of the junction unmatched. This clonotype originated in a woman younger than 35 in good health and CMV-seronegative. The genes are TRBV28 and TRBJ2-3, with 8 nucleotides matching TRBD1. Sequences were obtained from PBMCs. CDR3 DNA sequence: TGTGCCAGCAGTCGGCGGACAGGGAGCACAGATACGCAGTATTTT. As protein: CASSRRTGSTDTQYF.